This T cell receptor (beta chain) was captured in a study of T cell changes during pregnancy in multiple sclerosis. Sequencing was performed with immunoSEQ multiplex PCR; in TCRdb, only in-frame clones are kept and a portion is missing. Of 55,000 to 85,000 clones listed, 80% to 95% are singletons. The V and J ends lost 2 bases and 3 bases, in that order; junction bases with no gene match: 3. The CDR3 spans 16 residues. Per the germline V gene, CDR1 is SGDLS and CDR2 is YYNGEE. The chain couples TRBV9 to TRBJ2-2; 11 bases are shared with TRBD2. This clonotype was obtained from a female donor with multiple sclerosis, enrolled in a pregnancy study. Here the sequenced sample was peripheral blood, taken in the second trimester of pregnancy. CDR3 DNA sequence: TGTGCCAGCAGCGTCGGTAGCGGGAGGGACACCGGGGAGCTGTTTTTT. Translated: CASSVGSGRDTGELFF.